This T cell receptor beta chain originates from a study of siplizumab effects on memory and regulatory T cells. This CDR3 contains 17 residues. Germline loops: CDR1 SNHLY, CDR2 FYNNEI. V trimming: 5 bases; J trimming: 0 bases; junction bases outside the gene matches: 5. Of note for this clone: Its antigen is unidentified.

The repertoire was sequenced with immunoSEQ multiplex PCR; TCRdb's copy has only in-frame clones and lacks some. This table holds some 120,000 clones, around 93% found once. Study-level points and caveats: Mean Treg-derived proportions of mappable alloreactive CD4+ clones were 68.8% for siplizumab and 25% to 30% for controls. Many proliferating CD4+ or CD8+ clones remained unclassified. Roughly 80-96% of them could not be assigned either a naive or a memory phenotype. Suppressive capability of dividing Tregs from siplizumab cultures went unverified.

The chain is built from TRBV2 and TRBJ2-6; 9 nucleotides match TRBD1. Sequencing was done on a sample of non-Treg CD4+ T cells sorted from blood. The receptor comes from a human donor in good health. As DNA, the CDR3 is TGTGCCAGCAGTTTACAGGGGGCGTTCTCTGGGGCCAACGTCCTGACTTTC. It specifies CASSLQGAFSGANVLTF.